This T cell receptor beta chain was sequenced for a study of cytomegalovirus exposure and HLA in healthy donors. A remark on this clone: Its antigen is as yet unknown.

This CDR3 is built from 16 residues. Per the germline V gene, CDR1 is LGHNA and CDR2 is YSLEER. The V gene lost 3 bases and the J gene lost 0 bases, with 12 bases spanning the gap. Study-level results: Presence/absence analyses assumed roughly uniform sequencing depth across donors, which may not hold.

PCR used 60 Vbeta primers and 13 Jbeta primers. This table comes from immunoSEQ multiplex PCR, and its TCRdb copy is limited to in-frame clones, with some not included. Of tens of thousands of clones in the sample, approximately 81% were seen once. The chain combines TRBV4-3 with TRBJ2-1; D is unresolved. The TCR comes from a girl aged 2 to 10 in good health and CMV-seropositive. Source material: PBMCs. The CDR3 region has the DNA TGCGCCAGCAGCCACGATGCGTTTAGCTCCTACAATGAGCAGTTCTTC. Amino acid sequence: CASSHDAFSSYNEQFF.